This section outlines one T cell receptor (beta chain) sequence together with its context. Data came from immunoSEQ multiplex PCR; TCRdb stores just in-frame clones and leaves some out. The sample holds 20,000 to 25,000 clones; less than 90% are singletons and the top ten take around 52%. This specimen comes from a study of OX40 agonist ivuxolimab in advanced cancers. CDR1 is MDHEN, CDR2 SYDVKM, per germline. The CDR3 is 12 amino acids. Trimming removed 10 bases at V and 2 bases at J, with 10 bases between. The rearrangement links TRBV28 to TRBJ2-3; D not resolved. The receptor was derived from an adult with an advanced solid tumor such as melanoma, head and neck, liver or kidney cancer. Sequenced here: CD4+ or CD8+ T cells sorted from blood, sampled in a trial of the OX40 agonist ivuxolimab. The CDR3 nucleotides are TGTGCCATAGGCGTTCACACAGATACGCAGTATTTT. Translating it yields CAIGVHTDTQYF. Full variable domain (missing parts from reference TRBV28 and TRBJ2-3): DVKVTQSSRYLVKRTGEKVFLECVQDMDHENMFWYRQDPGLGLRLIYFSYDVKMKEKGDIPEGYSVSREKKERFSLILESASTNQTSMYLCAIGVHTDTQYFGPGTRLTVL.